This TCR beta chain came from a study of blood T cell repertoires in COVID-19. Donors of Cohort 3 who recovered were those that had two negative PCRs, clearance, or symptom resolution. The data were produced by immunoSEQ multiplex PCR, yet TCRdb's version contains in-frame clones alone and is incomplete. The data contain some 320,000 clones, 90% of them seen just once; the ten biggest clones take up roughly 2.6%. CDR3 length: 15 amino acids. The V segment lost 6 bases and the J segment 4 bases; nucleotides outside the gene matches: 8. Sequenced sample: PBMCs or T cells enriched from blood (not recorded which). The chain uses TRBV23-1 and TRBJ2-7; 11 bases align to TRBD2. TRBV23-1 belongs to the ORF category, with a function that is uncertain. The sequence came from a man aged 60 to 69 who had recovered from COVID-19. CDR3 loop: CASSDTSGSSYEQYF. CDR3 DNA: TGCGCCAGCAGCGATACTAGCGGGAGTTCTTACGAGCAGTACTTC.